One sample yielded the 30 T cell receptor beta chains listed below, sequenced in a study of CD8 T cells in Susac syndrome. Random hexamers were used to reverse transcribe an amount of roughly 0.45 to 1 ug RNA. MiXCR, applied by TCRdb to the immunoSEQ multiplex PCR reads, yields one record per CDR3 protein. The top ten hold approximately 0.15% of the sample, which has about 150,000 distinct CDR3 sequences, roughly 95% seen once. The source material was CD8+ T cells from PBMCs. These receptors came from a human donor with multiple sclerosis.

The chain employs TRBV12-3 or TRBV12-4 and TRBJ2-1; D remains unclear. Deletions cut 1 base from V and 6 bases from J, with 10 bases between. The CDR3 runs to 14 residues. The CDR3 DNA sequence: TGTGCCAGCAGTTTAGTGAGTAGCAGCAATGAGCAGTTCTTC. It encodes CASSLVSSSNEQFF.

The rearrangement links TRBV25-1 to TRBJ2-4; tentatively, D is TRBD2 (7 bases). The CDR3 totals 13 residues. Germline lookup yields CDR1 MGHDK and CDR2 SYGVNS. Trimming pared 7 bases from V and 5 bases from J, leaving 12 bases between. The CDR3 DNA follows: TGTGCCAGCATGTACGGGGGGCAAAACATTCAGTACTTC. Its translation is CASMYGGQNIQYF.

This chain uses TRBV13 with TRBJ2-2, with D perhaps TRBD1 (6 bases). Per the germline V gene, CDR1 is PRHDT and CDR2 is FYEKMQ (reference sequence). The CDR3 sequence is 15 residues long. Trimming left V 4 bases short and J 3 bases short, with 12 bases between. CDR3 sequence: CASSSTGFDTGELFF. CDR3 bases: TGTGCCAGCAGCTCAACAGGGTTCGACACCGGGGAGCTGTTTTTT.

The genes are TRBV15 and TRBJ2-7; 9 bases map to TRBD1. This CDR3 region has 15 residues. The V segment lost 4 bases and the J segment 2 bases; nucleotides outside the gene matches: 6. Germline CDR1 and CDR2: LNHNV and YYDKDF (reference sequence). CDR3 sequence: CATSIYRGLPYEQYV. In nucleotides, the CDR3 is TGTGCCACCAGCATCTACAGGGGGCTCCCCTACGAGCAGTACGTC.

This chain links TRBV29-1 with TRBJ1-4, with a tentative D call TRBD1 (5 bases). With 0 bases removed from V and 13 bases from J, the gap between germline ends came to 21 bases. CDR3 length: 15 residues. The germline CDR1 and CDR2 sequences are SQVTM and ANQGSEA. The CDR3 region is CSVEDMGLWGSSLFF. CDR3 nucleotides: TGCAGCGTTGAAGACATGGGGTTGTGGGGGAGCTCACTGTTTTTT.

The gene calls are TRBV27 and TRBJ2-3; D not certain. V lost 4 bases, J lost 4 bases, and 6 bases lay in between. CDR1 and CDR2 from the germline V gene are MNHEY and SMNVEV (reference sequence). The CDR3 loop spans 12 amino acids. The CDR3 spells CASSYPSDTQYF. The CDR3 nucleotides read TGTGCCAGCAGTTATCCGTCAGATACGCAGTATTTT.

The V and J genes are TRBV12-5 and TRBJ2-7, with D perhaps being TRBD1 or TRBD2 (5 bases each). The CDR3 sequence is 11 residues long. Germline assignment: CDR1 LGHNT and CDR2 FRNRAP. The germline V and J ends were trimmed by 5 bases and 6 bases, with 8 bases remaining between them. CDR3 protein: CASGAGTEQYF. The CDR3 coding sequence is TGTGCTAGTGGTGCCGGGACCGAGCAGTACTTC.

This clonotype was recorded once. The CDR3 is CASSPRGESSYNEQFF. CDR3 DNA sequence: TGTGCCAGCAGCCCCCGAGGGGAGAGCTCCTACAATGAGCAGTTCTTC. The rearrangement uses TRBV14 and TRBJ2-1; D tentatively reads TRBD1 or TRBD2 (5 bases each). Germline V lookup: CDR1 SGHDN, CDR2 FVKESK. V shed 4 bases and J shed 0 bases, with 13 bases lying between them. This CDR3 spans 16 amino acids.

This clonotype was observed once. The rearrangement links TRBV29-1 to TRBJ2-6; D is undetermined. The germline CDR1 and CDR2 sequences are SQVTM and ANQGSEA. V lost 2 bases and J 0 bases, leaving 5 bases between the germline ends. CDR3 length equals 14 residues. CDR3 coding DNA: TGCAGCGTTGAAAACGGCTCTGGGGCCAACGTCCTGACTTTC. It codes for CSVENGSGANVLTF.

The chain is built from TRBV5-6 and TRBJ2-3; possible D gene TRBD1, 6 bases. The germline gives CDR1 SGHDT, CDR2 YYEEEE. V was clipped by 3 bases and J by 5 bases, with 16 bases between them. The CDR3 runs to 15 residues. The CDR3 DNA sequence: TGTGCCAGCAGCTCACCTCGGACAGACAGAGATACGCAGTATTTT. Protein: CASSSPRTDRDTQYF.

The chain recombines TRBV27 with TRBJ1-6; 8 nucleotides align to TRBD1. CDR1 MNHEY and CDR2 SMNVEV come from the germline V gene (reference sequence). J was trimmed by 9 bases and V by 6 bases; bases with no gene match: 10. The CDR3 contains 15 residues. In DNA, the CDR3 is TGTGCCAGCAGCCTCTCAGGGACAGGCGGTTCACCCCTCCACTTT. It encodes CASSLSGTGGSPLHF.

The rearrangement joins TRBV2 to TRBJ2-7; D is perhaps TRBD1 (6 bases). The CDR3 runs to 15 residues. Germline V lookup: CDR1 SNHLY, CDR2 FYNNEI. The V end was cut by 0 bases, the J end by 5 bases, with 14 bases between. The DNA for the CDR3 is TGTGCCAGCAGTGAAGCGCCGGCCAGGGGTGACGAGCAGTACTTC. It is translated as CASSEAPARGDEQYF.

This chain links TRBV7-9 with TRBJ2-7; perhaps TRBD1 as D (5 bases). V shed 5 bases and J shed 0 bases, with 20 bases lying between them. CDR1 SEHNR and CDR2 FQNEAQ come from the germline V gene (reference sequence). This CDR3 spans 17 amino acids. The CDR3: CASSRPEGEGDSYEQYF. CDR3 coding DNA: TGTGCCAGCAGCCGGCCCGAAGGGGAAGGCGACTCCTACGAGCAGTACTTC.

The rearrangement links TRBV29-1 to TRBJ1-1, with D unresolved. Germline CDR1 and CDR2: SQVTM and ANQGSEA. The CDR3 spans 16 residues. V was trimmed by 2 bases and J by 0 bases, leaving 16 bases between them. The CDR3 DNA sequence: TGCAGCGTTGAAAGGCAGCCCTTTAACCTGAACACTGAAGCTTTCTTT. This sequence encodes CSVERQPFNLNTEAFF.

The chain links TRBV30 to TRBJ1-2; 10 bases match TRBD1. CDR3 size: 14 residues. CDR1 and CDR2 from the germline V gene are GTSNPN and SVGIG (reference sequence). Trimming cost V 3 bases and J 7 bases; bases outside gene matches: 8. Here the CDR3 reads CAWSPSTGGRGYTF. CDR3 nucleotide sequence: TGTGCCTGGAGCCCCTCGACAGGGGGCCGTGGCTACACCTTC.

The chain combines TRBV29-1 with TRBJ2-7; D may be TRBD1 (5 bases). This CDR3 is built from 12 residues. CDR1 is SQVTM, CDR2 ANQGSEA, per germline. Between the trimmed V and J ends, which lost 4 bases and 4 bases, there was a span of 11 bases. The DNA for the CDR3 is TGCAGCGTTGGTGACAGATTATACGAGCAGTACTTC. This sequence encodes CSVGDRLYEQYF.

The chain has TRBV20-1 and TRBJ2-3, with 9 nucleotides matching TRBD2. The trim removed 0 bases at V and 4 bases at J, leaving 14 bases unmatched. The CDR3 loop spans 18 amino acids. The germline V gene encodes CDR1 DFQATT and CDR2 SNEGSKA (reference sequence). The CDR3 loop is CSARDRLAANLGSDTQYF. In nucleotides, the CDR3 is TGCAGTGCTAGAGATCGACTAGCGGCGAACCTCGGATCAGATACGCAGTATTTT.

The chain joins TRBV29-1 to TRBJ2-2; 12 positions agree with TRBD2. V shed 7 bases and J 5 bases; nucleotides not matched to a gene: 11. Per germline, CDR1 SQVTM and CDR2 ANQGSEA. The length of the CDR3 is 16 residues. The CDR3 DNA reads as TGCAGCGCCGTGACTAGCGGGGGCCACTCGACCGGGGAGCTGTTTTTT. Translated, it gives CSAVTSGGHSTGELFF.

The chain links TRBV23-1 to TRBJ2-5; D possibly corresponds to TRBD1 (6 bases). TRBV23-1 carries the ORF label, with uncertain function. The V end was cut by 3 bases, the J end by 5 bases, with 19 bases between. The CDR3 totals 16 residues. The CDR3 DNA follows: TGCGCCAGCAGTCACCCCTCCTGGACAGTCGAGGAGACCCAGTACTTC. Protein product: CASSHPSWTVEETQYF.

The genes are TRBV9 and TRBJ2-5; perhaps TRBD1 as D (5 bases). The CDR3 loop spans 16 amino acids. From germline, CDR1 is SGDLS and CDR2 YYNGEE. V lost 3 bases and J lost 5, with 20 bases in between. Here the CDR3 DNA reads TGTGCCAGCAGCGCCGGGTCCCACACAGGCGCCGAGACCCAGTACTTC. Its protein is CASSAGSHTGAETQYF.

The gene calls are TRBV5-4 and TRBJ2-1; D unclear. This CDR3 comprises 16 residues. Per the germline V gene, CDR1 is SGHNT and CDR2 is YYREEE (reference sequence). V was shortened by 0 bases and J by 2 bases, with 12 bases between the two germline ends. CDR3: CASSLDGRRTYNEQFF. The CDR3 DNA reads TGTGCCAGCAGCTTGGACGGCAGAAGGACCTACAATGAGCAGTTCTTC.

This chain links TRBV12-3 or TRBV12-4 with TRBJ2-1, with 12 bases aligning to TRBD2. J gave up 8 bases and V 5 bases, and 10 bases lay outside the gene matches. The CDR3 length is 16 residues. In nucleotides, the CDR3 is TGTGCCAGCAGTCCCATGCTAGCGGGGGGGCCCCATGAGCAGTTCTTC. Its translation is CASSPMLAGGPHEQFF.

The CDR3 loop is CASSLGRNPNTEAFF. The CDR3 DNA is TGTGCCAGCAGCTTAGGTCGGAACCCGAACACTGAAGCTTTCTTT. The chain recombines TRBV7-9 with TRBJ1-1; the D is unclear. This CDR3 region has 15 residues. Germline V lookup: CDR1 SEHNR, CDR2 FQNEAQ (reference sequence). Trimming removed 1 base from V and 1 base from J, with 10 bases in between. Filled out from reference TRBV7-9 and TRBJ1-1, the complete variable domain reads DTGVSQNPRHKITKRGQNVTFRCDPISEHNRLYWYRQTLGQGPEFLTYFQNEAQLEKSRLLSDRFSAERPKGSFSTLEIQRTEQGDSAMYLCASSLGRNPNTEAFFGQGTRLTVV.

This rearrangement joins TRBV29-1 to TRBJ2-6; no clear D. Germline CDR1 is SQVTM and CDR2 is ANQGSEA. Trimming took off 5 bases at V and 0 bases at J, with 8 bases between the two ends. The CDR3 is made up of 14 amino acids. For the CDR3, the DNA is TGCAGCGTTCTGGGTCACTCTGGGGCCAACGTCCTGACTTTC. Translating it yields CSVLGHSGANVLTF.

The rearrangement joins TRBV11-2 to TRBJ2-3; D perhaps matches TRBD2 (6 bases). Looked up from germline, CDR1 is SGHAT and CDR2 is FQNNGV. The CDR3 is made up of 17 amino acids. V gave up 5 bases and J gave up 0 bases, with 18 bases separating them. The CDR3 region has the DNA TGTGCCAGCAGCCCAAACCCGGGACTCCCTAGCACAGATACGCAGTATTTT. It encodes CASSPNPGLPSTDTQYF.

This clonotype showed up just once. The rearrangement links TRBV2 to TRBJ1-6, with no clear D. The CDR3 is made up of 13 amino acids. V gave up 2 bases and J gave up 11 bases, with 10 bases separating them. Germline CDR1 SNHLY, CDR2 FYNNEI. The CDR3 nucleotides read TGTGCCAGCAGTGAAAGAAAAACGGCACCCCTCCACTTT. Translation: CASSERKTAPLHF. Complete variable domain (other parts from reference TRBV2 and TRBJ1-6): EPEVTQTPSHQVTQMGQEVILRCVPISNHLYFYWYRQILGQKVEFLVSFYNNEISEKSEIFDDQFSVERPDGSNFTLKIRSTKLEDSAMYFCASSERKTAPLHFGNGTRLTVT.

The chain links TRBV6-5 to TRBJ1-5; D call uncertain. This CDR3 has 13 residues. Trimming removed 5 bases at V and 5 bases at J, with 10 bases between. Germline CDR1 is MNHEY and CDR2 is SVGAGI. CDR3 region: CASSPNSDQPQHF. In DNA, the CDR3 is TGTGCCAGCAGTCCCAACTCGGATCAGCCCCAGCATTTT.

This sequence joins TRBV12-3 or TRBV12-4 and TRBJ2-3; the D is unclear. V was shortened by 7 bases and J by 3 bases, with 14 bases between the two germline ends. The CDR3 spans 14 residues. CDR3 DNA sequence: TGTGCCAGCAACTTGGGTGGCGTTACAGATACGCAGTATTTT. This translates into CASNLGGVTDTQYF.

The rearrangement links TRBV3-1 to TRBJ1-6, with D perhaps matching TRBD1 (5 bases). The CDR3 is made up of 13 amino acids. The germline gives CDR1 LGHDT, CDR2 YNNKEL (reference sequence). Trimming shortened V by 4 bases and J by 9 bases, and 10 bases separated the two germline ends. This CDR3 reads CASSPPGGSPLHF. In DNA form, the CDR3 reads TGTGCCAGCAGCCCACCCGGGGGTTCACCCCTCCACTTT.

The chain uses TRBV15 and TRBJ1-6; D unresolved. Germline V gene lookup returns CDR1 LNHNV and CDR2 YYDKDF (reference sequence). Between the trimmed V and J ends, which lost 8 bases and 0 bases, there was a span of 8 bases. The CDR3 totals 14 residues. In DNA, the CDR3 is TGTGCCACCGCTAACATCTCCTATAATTCACCCCTCCACTTT. Translating gives CATANISYNSPLHF. Together with reference TRBV15 and TRBJ1-6, the CDR3 gives the full variable domain: DAMVIQNPRYQVTQFGKPVTLSCSQTLNHNVMYWYQQKSSQAPKLLFHYYDKDFNNEADTPDNFQSRRPNTSFCFLDIRSPGLGDTAMYLCATANISYNSPLHFGNGTRLTVT.